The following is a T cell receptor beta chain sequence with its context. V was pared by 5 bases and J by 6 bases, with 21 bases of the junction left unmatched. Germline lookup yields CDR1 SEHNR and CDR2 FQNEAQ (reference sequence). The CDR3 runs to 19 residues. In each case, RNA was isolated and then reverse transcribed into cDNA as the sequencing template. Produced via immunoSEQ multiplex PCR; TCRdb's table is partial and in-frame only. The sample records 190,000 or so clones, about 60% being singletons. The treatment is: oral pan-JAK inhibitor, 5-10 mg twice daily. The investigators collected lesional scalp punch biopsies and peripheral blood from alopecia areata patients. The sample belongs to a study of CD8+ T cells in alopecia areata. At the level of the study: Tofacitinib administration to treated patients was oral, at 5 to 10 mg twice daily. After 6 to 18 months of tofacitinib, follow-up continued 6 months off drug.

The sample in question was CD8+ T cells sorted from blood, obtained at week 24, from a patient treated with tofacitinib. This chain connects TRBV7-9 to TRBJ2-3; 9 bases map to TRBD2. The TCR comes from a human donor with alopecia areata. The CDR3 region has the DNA TGTGCCAGCAGCCGAACACTACAGACTAGCGGCGGGGCAGGGGATACGCAGTATTTT. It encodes CASSRTLQTSGGAGDTQYF.